The 27 T cell receptor beta chains reported below all come from one sample, sequenced in a study of T cell changes during pregnancy in multiple sclerosis. Some clones are missing from TCRdb's copy, which holds only in-frame ones; the method was immunoSEQ multiplex PCR. The sample consists of fewer than 75,000 clones, roughly 90% of them appearing once. The specimen comprised peripheral blood, sampled after pregnancy. The receptors stem from a female donor in good health, enrolled as a control in a pregnancy study.

This sequence joins TRBV29-1 and TRBJ1-1; 9 positions match TRBD1. V dropped 3 bases and J dropped 5; count of bases not matched to a gene: 7. Per germline, CDR1 SQVTM and CDR2 ANQGSEA. The CDR3 has 14 residues. The CDR3, as DNA: TGCAGCGTTGAGCTCACAGGGGGCTTTACTGAAGCTTTCTTT. Amino acid sequence: CSVELTGGFTEAFF.

The chain combines TRBV12-5 with TRBJ2-1; 8 positions match TRBD2. CDR1 and CDR2 (germline): LGHNT, FRNRAP. The CDR3 consists of 15 residues. Trimming cost V 3 bases and J 5 bases; bases outside gene matches: 6. Written as DNA, the CDR3 is TGTGCTAGTGGTTTTTGGACTAGCAGGAACAATGAGCAGTTCTTC. Protein sequence: CASGFWTSRNNEQFF.

The genes are TRBV27 and TRBJ2-3; D is ambiguous. The ends were cut back, 6 bases at V and 4 bases at J, with 5 bases in the middle. The length of the CDR3 is 11 residues. Germline CDR1 is MNHEY and CDR2 is SMNVEV (reference sequence). CDR3 DNA sequence: TGTGCCAGCAGCAGGTCAGATACGCAGTATTTT. Residues: CASSRSDTQYF.

This chain uses TRBV5-1 with TRBJ1-1; D remains ambiguous. CDR1 is SGHRS and CDR2 is YFSETQ in the germline V gene. CDR3 size: 14 residues. The ends were cut back, 2 bases at V and 0 bases at J, with 8 bases in the middle. The chain's CDR3 is CASSFGGMNTEAFF. As DNA, the CDR3 is TGCGCCAGCAGCTTTGGAGGGATGAACACTGAAGCTTTCTTT.

In its sample, this clone was seen once. CDR3 loop: CASSSLTSGGGETQYF. For the CDR3, the DNA is TGTGCCAGCAGCTCCCTGACTAGCGGGGGGGGAGAGACCCAGTACTTC. The chain combines TRBV5-6 with TRBJ2-5, with 14 bases identical to TRBD2. Germline assignment: CDR1 SGHDT and CDR2 YYEEEE. V lost 3 bases to trimming and J lost 4 bases; unmatched junction nucleotides: 5. The CDR3 is 16 amino acids.

V is TRBV7-2 and J is TRBJ2-3, with 11 bases identical to TRBD2. Per germline, CDR1 SGHTA and CDR2 FQGNSA. V dropped 2 bases and J dropped 3; count of bases not matched to a gene: 13. The CDR3 spans 19 residues. The chain's CDR3 is CASSLLPRVAGGSTDTQYF. The CDR3 DNA reads as TGTGCCAGCAGCTTACTTCCGAGGGTAGCGGGAGGGTCGACAGATACGCAGTATTTT.

V and J are TRBV27 and TRBJ2-1; TRBD2 matches at 11 bases. After removal of 7 bases from V and 6 bases from J, the junction contained 14 bases not matched to a gene. The CDR3 runs 17 residues. The V gene's germline CDR1 is MNHEY and CDR2 SMNVEV (reference sequence). CDR3 DNA sequence: TGTGCCAGCAAACTAGCGGGGGACCTTGGCTCTTTCAATGAGCAGTTCTTC. Protein product: CASKLAGDLGSFNEQFF.

The chain is built from TRBV5-4 and TRBJ2-3; 14 bases line up with TRBD2. The CDR3 totals 17 residues. Germline V gives CDR1 SGHNT, CDR2 YYREEE (reference sequence). Losses at the gene ends were 4 bases for V and 4 bases for J; bases not matched to a gene: 8. The CDR3 region has the DNA TGTGCCAGCAGCATAGGACTAGCGGGGGGTGAGTCAGATACGCAGTATTTT. Its protein product is CASSIGLAGGESDTQYF.

The gene calls are TRBV7-2 and TRBJ1-1, with D tentatively TRBD1 (6 bases). Trimming stripped 4 bases from V and 6 bases from J, with 15 bases between. Per the germline V gene, CDR1 is SGHTA and CDR2 is FQGNSA. The CDR3 contains 14 residues. The CDR3 protein is CASSSTGPWSEAFF. The CDR3, as DNA: TGTGCCAGCAGCTCAACAGGGCCGTGGTCTGAAGCTTTCTTT.

V usage is TRBV28 and J usage is TRBJ1-4, with D unclear. The CDR3 is 16 residues long. V lost 4 bases and J 0 bases, leaving 12 bases between the germline ends. Germline CDR1 MDHEN, CDR2 SYDVKM. This CDR3 reads CASSWAASATNEKLFF. In nucleotides, the CDR3 is TGTGCCAGCAGTTGGGCAGCCAGTGCAACTAATGAAAAACTGTTTTTT.

The CDR3 DNA follows: TGTGCCAGCAGCTGGGGGGGTGATGAGCAGTTCTTC. Amino acid sequence: CASSWGGDEQFF. The rearrangement links TRBV27 to TRBJ2-1, with 7 bases aligning to TRBD2. Germline V gives CDR1 MNHEY, CDR2 SMNVEV (reference sequence). V gave up 6 bases and J gave up 8 bases; unmatched junction bases: 4. The CDR3 sequence is 12 residues long.

V gene TRBV11-3 combines with J gene TRBJ1-2, with TRBD1 as a possible D gene (6 bases). V dropped 4 bases and J dropped 8 bases, with 20 bases sitting between them. This CDR3 spans 15 amino acids. Germline V gives CDR1 SGHNT, CDR2 YENEEA. The CDR3 loop is CASSSQGAQGHGYTF. CDR3 nucleotides: TGTGCCAGCAGCTCACAAGGCGCTCAGGGGCACGGCTACACCTTC.

The chain carries TRBV19 and TRBJ2-1, with 9 bases lining up with TRBD2. Per germline, CDR1 LNHDA and CDR2 SQIVND (reference sequence). The V and J ends lost 1 base and 8 bases, in that order; junction bases with no gene match: 6. The CDR3 has 15 amino acids. CDR3 sequence reads: CASSIGGRASDEQFF. In DNA form, the CDR3 reads TGTGCCAGTAGTATAGGCGGGAGGGCCTCAGATGAGCAGTTCTTC.

The chain combines TRBV7-2 with TRBJ1-3; 9 bases fit TRBD1. CDR3 length: 17 residues. Trimming took 5 bases from V and 3 from J; bases not matched to a gene: 11. Per germline, CDR1 SGHTA and CDR2 FQGNSA. The CDR3 nucleotides read TGTGCCAGCAGCCTTACCGGGACAGGGAATGTTGGAAACACCATATATTTT. Translated: CASSLTGTGNVGNTIYF.

This clone came up a few times. The CDR3 here is CASSPQTGFMNTEAFF. For the CDR3, the DNA is TGTGCCAGCAGCCCCCAGACAGGGTTCATGAACACTGAAGCTTTCTTT. This chain uses TRBV9 with TRBJ1-1; 7 bases agree with TRBD1. The CDR3 has 16 residues. CDR1 and CDR2 (germline): SGDLS, YYNGEE. V dropped 4 bases and J dropped 0; count of bases not matched to a gene: 9.

This chain connects TRBV2 to TRBJ2-3; TRBD1 might be the D (6 bases). With 6 bases removed from V and 4 bases from J, the gap between germline ends came to 14 bases. Germline assignment: CDR1 SNHLY and CDR2 FYNNEI. There are 14 residues in the CDR3. CDR3 loop: CASRQRQEADTQYF. CDR3 sequence (DNA): TGTGCCAGCAGACAGCGACAGGAGGCAGATACGCAGTATTTT.

The chain uses TRBV5-6 and TRBJ2-5; 9 nucleotides agree with TRBD2. Per germline, CDR1 SGHDT and CDR2 YYEEEE. This CDR3 spans 15 amino acids. With V trimmed by 4 bases and J by 2 bases, 6 bases remained unmatched. The CDR3 sequence is CASSLGTSWQETQYF. The CDR3 DNA follows: TGTGCCAGCAGCCTCGGGACTAGCTGGCAAGAGACCCAGTACTTC. Together with reference TRBV5-6 and TRBJ2-5, the CDR3 gives the full variable domain: DAGVTQSPTHLIKTRGQQVTLRCSPKSGHDTVSWYQQALGQGPQFIFQYYEEEERQRGNFPDRFSGHQFPNYSSELNVNALLLGDSALYLCASSLGTSWQETQYFGPGTRLLVL.

The chain carries TRBV7-8 and TRBJ2-7; D gene ambiguous. CDR1 and CDR2 from the germline V gene are SGHVS and FQNEAQ. The germline V and J ends were trimmed by 5 bases and 3 bases, with 14 bases remaining between them. This CDR3 has 14 residues. CDR3 amino acids: CASSAYASVYEQYF. The CDR3 region has the DNA TGTGCCAGCAGCGCCTACGCTAGTGTCTACGAGCAGTACTTC.

The rearrangement joins TRBV2 to TRBJ2-7; 8 bases are a match to TRBD2. Losses at the gene ends were 11 bases for V and 7 bases for J; bases not matched to a gene: 13. Germline V gene sequence: CDR1 SNHLY, CDR2 FYNNEI. The CDR3 extends over 13 amino acids. CDR3 nucleotides: TGTGCCGCGGGGGGAGGGCCTCTCTGGGAGCAGTACTTC. This translates into CAAGGGPLWEQYF.

The chain joins TRBV7-2 to TRBJ2-2, with TRBD2 matching over 9 bases. Germline V gives CDR1 SGHTA, CDR2 FQGNSA. This CDR3 is built from 16 residues. V shed 4 bases, J shed 5 bases, and the junction held 8 bases outside the gene matches. Here the CDR3 reads CASSSFGGGATGELFF. The CDR3 nucleotides are TGTGCCAGCAGCTCCTTTGGCGGGGGGGCGACCGGGGAGCTGTTTTTT.

J is TRBJ2-3 and V is TRBV5-1; TRBD2 is a possible D gene (6 bases). Trimming pared 2 bases from V and 4 bases from J, leaving 11 bases between. The CDR3 is made up of 14 amino acids. The V gene's germline CDR1 is SGHRS and CDR2 YFSETQ. CDR3 nucleotide sequence: TGCGCCAGCAGCTTTGGGGGGAGCTCAGATACGCAGTATTTT. Residues: CASSFGGSSDTQYF.

J is TRBJ2-7 and V is TRBV6-5; 7 positions match TRBD1. CDR3 size: 16 residues. Per germline, CDR1 MNHEY and CDR2 SVGAGI. Trimming cost V 2 bases and J 3 bases; bases outside gene matches: 10. Written as DNA, the CDR3 is TGTGCCAGCAGTTACGGGACCTCCGGGACAGACTACGAGCAGTACTTC. Its protein is CASSYGTSGTDYEQYF.

This rearrangement joins TRBV10-3 to TRBJ2-5; 9 nucleotides agree with TRBD1. The CDR3 is 16 amino acids. The J segment lost 4 bases and the V segment lost 0 bases, leaving 6 bases of the junction unmatched. Germline-derived CDR1 and CDR2 are ENHRY and SYGVKD. In DNA form, the CDR3 reads TGTGCCATCAGTGAGTCTCGATCGACAGGGGGAGAGACCCAGTACTTC. Translated: CAISESRSTGGETQYF.

The chain couples TRBV9 to TRBJ2-6, with 8 bases identical to TRBD1. Germline V gene data show CDR1 as SGDLS and CDR2 as YYNGEE. The CDR3 has 18 residues. J was trimmed by 3 bases and V by 2 bases; bases with no gene match: 10. The CDR3 reads CASSVDRVRFDGANVLTF. CDR3 bases: TGTGCCAGCAGCGTGGACAGGGTTCGCTTCGATGGGGCCAACGTCCTGACTTTC.

In DNA, the CDR3 is TGTGCCAGCGTGGGAGTGGTGGATACGCAGTATTTT. The encoded protein is CASVGVVDTQYF. V gene TRBV11-1 combines with J gene TRBJ2-3; the D gene is possibly TRBD2 (5 bases). The CDR3 runs 12 residues. Germline CDR1 and CDR2: SGHAT and FQDESV (reference sequence). Between the trimmed V and J ends, which lost 8 bases and 6 bases, there was a span of 12 bases.

The CDR3 loop is CASSQAQGNYGYTF. CDR3 coding DNA: TGCGCCAGCAGCCAGGCGCAGGGTAACTATGGCTACACCTTC. This chain connects TRBV4-1 to TRBJ1-2, with a possible D match to TRBD1 (5 bases). Trimming cost V 3 bases and J 1 base, with 9 bases left between them. Germline V gene sequence: CDR1 MGHRA, CDR2 YSYEKL. The length of the CDR3 is 14 residues.

The J gene is TRBJ2-4, the V gene TRBV13; no clear D. Deletions cut 2 bases from V and 3 bases from J, with 8 bases between. The CDR3 contains 14 residues. Germline CDR1 reads PRHDT; CDR2 reads FYEKMQ (reference sequence). Here the CDR3 DNA reads TGTGCCAGCAGCTTAAGAGACAACAAAAACATTCAGTACTTC. This gives the protein CASSLRDNKNIQYF. The complete variable domain, with remaining parts taken from reference TRBV13 and TRBJ2-4, reads AAGVIQSPRHLIKEKRETATLKCYPIPRHDTVYWYQQGPGQDPQFLISFYEKMQSDKGSIPDRFSAQQFSDYHSELNMSSLELGDSALYFCASSLRDNKNIQYFGAGTRLSVL.